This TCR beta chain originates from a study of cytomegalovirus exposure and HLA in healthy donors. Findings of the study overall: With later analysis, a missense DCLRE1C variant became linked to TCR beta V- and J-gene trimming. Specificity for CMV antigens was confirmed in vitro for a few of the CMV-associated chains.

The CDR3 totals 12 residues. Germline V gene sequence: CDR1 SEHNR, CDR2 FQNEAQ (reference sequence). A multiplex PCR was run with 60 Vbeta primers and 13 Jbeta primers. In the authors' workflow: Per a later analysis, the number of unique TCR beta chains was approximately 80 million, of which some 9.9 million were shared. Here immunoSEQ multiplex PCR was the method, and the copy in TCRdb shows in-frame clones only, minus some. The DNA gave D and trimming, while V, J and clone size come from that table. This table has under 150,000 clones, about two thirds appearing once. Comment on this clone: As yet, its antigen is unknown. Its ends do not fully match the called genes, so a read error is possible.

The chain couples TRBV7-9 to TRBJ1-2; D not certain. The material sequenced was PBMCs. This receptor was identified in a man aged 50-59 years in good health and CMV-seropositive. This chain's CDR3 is CSSSPQPSGYTF. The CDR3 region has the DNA TGTTCCAGCAGCCCTCAGCCTAGCGGCTACACCTTC.